Listed here is a single TCR beta chain. No antigen is known for it. Through 5' RACE with UMI labels, the TRB cDNA libraries were prepared. Each CDR3 protein gets one entry in TCRdb, which reprocessed the 5' RACE reads and gives no DNA. The sample data list about 40,000 distinct CDR3 sequences. The sample is drawn from a study of CXCR3-negative and CXCR3-positive naive CD8 T cells. Across the whole study: Sequencing gave roughly 130 million TRB reads overall, about 1.5 +/- 0.3 million per library. Overall study findings and caveats: Memory cells differed in TRBV-TRBJ usage, but naive CXCR3-negative and CXCR3-positive cells had similar usage. Relative to memory CD8+ cells, whose diversity was much lower, both naive subsets had comparably high diversity. After cryopreservation, CXCR3 expression dropped partially; most assays used fresh PBMCs.

CDR3 size: 14 residues. Germline CDR1 and CDR2: MDHEN and SYDVKM. The chain employs TRBV28 and TRBJ2-2. Sequenced: memory CD8+ T cells from blood. This receptor was obtained from a human donor in good health. Some clones in this sample may be carry-over from other donors' samples. The CDR3: CASSLSSWPGELFF.